This is a list of T cell receptor beta chains from one sample in a study of cytomegalovirus exposure and HLA in healthy donors. Measured with immunoSEQ multiplex PCR; TCRdb has only the in-frame clones, and not every one. In the table there are about 64,000 clones, approximately 83% of which are singletons. The specimen sequenced was PBMCs. These receptors all stem from a female donor in good health and CMV-seronegative. The CDR3 runs from the conserved cysteine through the conserved F or W. The D gene is left open where the match is weak. Expanded clones are given a class, and other clones once, few, many or no size at all.

j_gene	len	d_gene	abundance	v_gene	CDR3nt	CDR3aa
TRBJ2-7	13	.	once	TRBV5-1	TGCGCCAGCAGCTTGGAGACAGCCTACGAGCAGTACTTC	CASSLETAYEQYF
TRBJ2-7	14	.	.	TRBV7-3	TGTGCCAGCAGCTTCGGGGATCCTCCCTACGAGCAGTACTTC	CASSFGDPPYEQYF
TRBJ2-3	16	TRBD2	.	TRBV11-2	TGTGCCAGCAGGGAAACTAGCGGGGGTGCGCAGGGGACGCAGTATTTT	CASRETSGGAQGTQYF
TRBJ2-7	17	.	.	TRBV15	TGTGCCACCAGCAGAGATGGAAGGGGGGGGCCCCCCTACGAGCAGTACTTC	CATSRDGRGGPPYEQYF
TRBJ1-5	14	.	.	TRBV29-1	TGCAGCGTCGCAGTAACCAATAGCAATCAGCCCCAGCATTTT	CSVAVTNSNQPQHF
TRBJ2-1	17	TRBD2	.	TRBV25-1	TGTGCCAGCAGTGCTGGACTAGCTTCGAGCTCCTACAATGAGCAGTTCTTC	CASSAGLASSSYNEQFF
TRBJ1-1	16	TRBD1	.	TRBV29-1	TGCAGCGTTGAAGACAGGGGGCGCTTCTTGGGCACTGAAGCTTTCTTT	CSVEDRGRFLGTEAFF
TRBJ1-1	16	TRBD1	.	TRBV11-2	TGTGCCAGCAGCTTAGGGAGGGACAGTCTGAACACTGAAGCTTTCTTT	CASSLGRDSLNTEAFF
TRBJ2-7	15	TRBD2	.	TRBV7-2	TGTGCCAGCAGCTCACTAGCGGGAGGGCCCGACGAGCAGTACTTC	CASSSLAGGPDEQYF
TRBJ1-2	17	.	.	TRBV7-8	TGTGCCAGCAGCTTACACGGACGGGCAGCGGTACCTGGTGGCTACACCTTC	CASSLHGRAAVPGGYTF
TRBJ2-3	14	.	.	TRBV4-1	TGCGCCAGCAGCCAAGATGAACTAGCAGATACGCAGTATTTT	CASSQDELADTQYF
TRBJ1-1	14	.	.	TRBV7-8	TGTGCCAGCAGCTTAGTATCCCTGAACACTGAAGCTTTCTTT	CASSLVSLNTEAFF
TRBJ2-3	14	.	.	TRBV5-4	TGTGCCAGCAGCCCGGGACTGGGCACAGATACGCAGTATTTT	CASSPGLGTDTQYF
TRBJ1-5	18	TRBD1	.	TRBV2	TGTGCCAGCAGCCGGGACAGGGGGCCGGTGGGATTCAATCAGCCCCAGCATTTT	CASSRDRGPVGFNQPQHF
TRBJ2-6	18	.	.	TRBV4-3	TGCGCCAGCAGCCCAACCCTGACGGGGGGCTATGGGTCCAACGTCCTGACTTTC	CASSPTLTGGYGSNVLTF
TRBJ1-6	15	TRBD1	.	TRBV6-1	TGTGCCAGCAGTAACAGGGGTCTTAAATTTGAACCCCTCCACTTT	CASSNRGLKFEPLHF
TRBJ2-2	17	.	once	TRBV9	TGTGCCAGCAGCGTCAGAGGGAGCGGACCGAACACCGGGGAGCTGTTTTTT	CASSVRGSGPNTGELFF
TRBJ1-2	14	.	.	TRBV12-5	TGTGCTAGTGGTCCACAGGGTTCTAACTATGGCTACACCTTC	CASGPQGSNYGYTF
TRBJ2-3	18	TRBD2	once	TRBV13	TGTGCCAGCAGCTTAATCTTTTTCGGGGGGGGCCAAGGAGATACGCAGTATTTT	CASSLIFFGGGQGDTQYF
TRBJ1-2	15	TRBD1	.	TRBV6-1	TGTGCCAGCAGTGAAGCTGTTGGACAGGGATACGGCTACACCTTC	CASSEAVGQGYGYTF
TRBJ1-2	15	TRBD1	.	TRBV6-1	TGTGCCAGCAGTTTCGAACCCCGACAGGGGGAAGGCTACACCTTC	CASSFEPRQGEGYTF
TRBJ2-3	14	TRBD1	.	TRBV28	TGTGCCAGCACCCTAGGACAGGGTTTAGATACGCAGTATTTT	CASTLGQGLDTQYF
TRBJ2-3	20	TRBD1	.	TRBV4-2	TGTGCCAGCAGCCAAATTAACAGGGGGAATCTGGATTCTAGCACAGATACGCAGTATTTT	CASSQINRGNLDSSTDTQYF
TRBJ2-2	15	.	few	TRBV27	TGTGCCAGCAGTTTGGGGCAGGGGCCCACCGGGGAGCTGTTTTTT	CASSLGQGPTGELFF
TRBJ2-5	16	TRBD1	few	TRBV28	TGTGCCAGCAGGCCGGAGACAGGGAGCTTAATGGAGACCCAGTACTTC	CASRPETGSLMETQYF
TRBJ2-7	16	.	once	TRBV10-3	TGTGCCATCAGTGATTATGACAGCTCCCCTTTTTACGAGCAGTACTTC	CAISDYDSSPFYEQYF
TRBJ2-1	14	TRBD2	.	TRBV4-2	TGTGCCAGCAGCCCTAGCGGGGTCTACAATGAGCAGTTCTTC	CASSPSGVYNEQFF
TRBJ1-2	13	.	.	TRBV7-2	TGTGCCAGCAGCTTAGATAGTAACTATGGCTACACCTTC	CASSLDSNYGYTF
TRBJ2-7	15	TRBD1	.	TRBV7-9	TGTGCCAGCAGCGACACCGGGACAGGGGTATACGAGCAGTACTTC	CASSDTGTGVYEQYF
TRBJ2-1	17	.	few	TRBV7-2	TGTGCCAGCAGCGGGGGGGCGGGTCTTCGCTCCTACAATGAGCAGTTCTTC	CASSGGAGLRSYNEQFF
TRBJ2-3	14	.	.	TRBV29-1	TGCAGCCCATGGACTGGGGGCCGCACAGATACGCAGTATTTT	CSPWTGGRTDTQYF
TRBJ1-1	18	TRBD1	.	TRBV5-6	TGTGCCAGCACCTCGTTTGACCGGGACAGCGAGCAGAACACTGAAGCTTTCTTT	CASTSFDRDSEQNTEAFF
TRBJ2-3	14	.	.	TRBV19	TGTGCCAGTAGTATGGGGGCAGGCACAGATACGCAGTATTTT	CASSMGAGTDTQYF
TRBJ1-2	14	TRBD1	.	TRBV7-8	TGTGCCAGCAGCGTAGACAGGGGGGGGAAAGGCTACACCTTC	CASSVDRGGKGYTF
TRBJ2-3	15	TRBD2	.	TRBV9	TGTGCCAGCAGCGTAGTGGGGGGGGTCACAGATACGCAGTATTTT	CASSVVGGVTDTQYF
TRBJ2-1	14	.	.	TRBV11-2	TGTGCCAGCAGCTTACTAGCAGCATACAATGAGCAGTTCTTC	CASSLLAAYNEQFF
TRBJ2-6	17	TRBD1	once	TRBV19	TGTGCCAGTAGTTGGGGACAGGGGGCGCGAGGGGCCAACGGCCTGACTTTC	CASSWGQGARGANGLTF
TRBJ1-6	15	TRBD1	.	TRBV25-1	TGTGCCACCCTACTTTCGGACAGGGAAGGATCACCCCTCCACTTT	CATLLSDREGSPLHF
TRBJ2-2	17	.	.	TRBV5-1	TGCGCCAGCAGCTGGACAGCCGGGGCAACGAACACCGGGGAGCTGTTTTTT	CASSWTAGATNTGELFF
TRBJ2-5	16	TRBD1	.	TRBV7-9	TGTTCCAGCAGCACAACGGGACAGGGGGCTTTCGAGACCCAGTACTTC	CSSSTTGQGAFETQYF
TRBJ2-2	15	.	.	TRBV7-3	TGTGCCAGCAGAAAGGGGGGGACGAACACCGGGGAGCTGTTTTTT	CASRKGGTNTGELFF
TRBJ2-1	15	TRBD2	.	TRBV28	TGTGCCAGCAGGCTAAAGCCCGGGACTAGCAATGAGCAGTTCTTC	CASRLKPGTSNEQFF
TRBJ2-7	18	TRBD2	.	TRBV7-9	TGTGCCAGCAGCCGCACGGGACTAGCGGGCCCGTTAAGTTTCGAGCAGTACTTC	CASSRTGLAGPLSFEQYF
TRBJ2-1	17	TRBD2	.	TRBV4-2	TGTGCCAGCAGCCAAGAGTCTGGACTAGCGGGAGGGGTTGAGCAGTTCTTC	CASSQESGLAGGVEQFF
TRBJ1-4	16	.	.	TRBV2	TGTGCCAGCCGAAACAGGGTCCGGGGGGTAAATGAAAAACTGTTTTTT	CASRNRVRGVNEKLFF
TRBJ2-7	15	TRBD1	.	TRBV5-4	TGTGCCAGCAGCTCGGGACAGACGAATACCTACGAGCAGTACTTC	CASSSGQTNTYEQYF
TRBJ1-3	19	TRBD1	.	TRBV4-1	TGCGCCAGCAGCCAAGGTTACGGGACAGAACTCATCTCTGGAAACACCATATATTTT	CASSQGYGTELISGNTIYF
TRBJ1-2	14	.	.	TRBV28	TGTGCCAGCAGTGAGTGGGGCCAGCGATATGGCTACACCTTC	CASSEWGQRYGYTF
TRBJ1-1	14	.	.	TRBV2	TGTGCCAGCAGTGAAAGGGGAGGTTGGACTGAAGCTTTCTTT	CASSERGGWTEAFF
TRBJ1-1	15	TRBD1	.	TRBV9	TGTGCCAGCAGCGGAGGGGACAGTCTTCGCACTGAAGCTTTCTTT	CASSGGDSLRTEAFF
TRBJ2-5	16	TRBD2	.	TRBV7-2	TGTGCCAGCAGCAAAGCCGGGACTAGTCAGAGAGAGACCCAGTACTTC	CASSKAGTSQRETQYF